This T cell receptor (beta chain) was identified during a study of T cell repertoires in cytomegalovirus infection. In the study overall: Public TCR beta signatures were indicative of both CMV infection and a matching HLA type. Study results and limitations: Dominating the ex vivo response were HLA-C-restricted CMV-specific TCR beta clonotypes. Cumulated frequencies of public TCR beta families served to identify carriers of CMV plus the relevant HLA.

CDR1 and CDR2 from the germline V gene are SGHTA and FQGNSA. This CDR3 region has 15 residues. Trimming took 6 bases from V and 10 from J, leaving 21 bases between them. TCRdb reanalysed the reads using MiXCR and keeps one entry per CDR3 protein. The table has roughly 70,000 distinct CDR3 sequences, 20% to 25% seen once. This clonotype has a count of ten or more. The antigen remains undetermined. Specimen: CD8+ T cells from cultured PBMCs, collected from culture after CMV antigen stimulation. This clonotype was obtained from a human donor in good health (CMV status not recorded). Some clones in this sample may be carry-over from other donors' samples. This chain connects TRBV7-2 to TRBJ1-4, with a possible D match to TRBD1 (6 bases). The CDR3 loop reads CASSERGAFVRKLFF. The CDR3, as DNA: TGTGCCAGCAGTGAGAGGGGGGCCTTTGTGAGAAAACTGTTTTTT.